A selection of T cell receptor beta chains follows, all from one sample in a study of Ad26.COV2.S vaccination and SARS-CoV-2 variants. The assay was immunoSEQ multiplex PCR, and TCRdb's table has in-frame clones only and misses some. The repertoire has some 350,000 clones, about 88% of them found once; the top ten carry approximately 3.5%. Here the sequenced sample was peripheral blood, taken in a trial of Ad26.COV2.S vaccine versus placebo. The receptors shown here come from a person aged 18-60 years who received the Ad26.COV2.S COVID-19 vaccine or a placebo. Each CDR3 is given with its conserved first and last residue. The D gene is left open where the match is weak. Only some rows state a clone size, as once, few, many or a class for expanded clones.

CDR3 length	clone size	D gene	V gene	J gene	CDR3 DNA	CDR3 protein
12	.	TRBD1	TRBV2	TRBJ2-1	TGTGCCAGCAGAGAGACAGGGTACGAGCAGTTCTTC	CASRETGYEQFF
14	.	.	TRBV5-6	TRBJ2-1	TGTGCCAGCAGCTTGAGGGGCTCGAGGATACCAGAGTTCTTC	CASSLRGSRIPEFF
17	.	.	TRBV19	TRBJ2-1	TGTGCCAGTAGTATAAGGGGGGGAGCGGGCTCCTACAATGAGCAGTTCTTC	CASSIRGGAGSYNEQFF
13	.	.	TRBV27	TRBJ1-2	TGTGCCAGCAAAGGAACGGAAGGTGGTGGCTACACCTTC	CASKGTEGGGYTF
12	.	.	TRBV28	TRBJ1-6	TGTGCCAGCAGCCCGAGGGATTCACCCCTCCACTTT	CASSPRDSPLHF
13	.	.	TRBV2	TRBJ2-7	TGTGCCAGCAGTGAAGCGTGGTCCTACGAGCAGTACTTC	CASSEAWSYEQYF
13	.	TRBD2	TRBV6-5	TRBJ2-7	TGTGCCAGCACCTTCCGGGGGGCCTACGAGCAGTACTTC	CASTFRGAYEQYF
15	.	TRBD1	TRBV5-1	TRBJ1-1	TGCGCCAGCAGCTCTATGGGACAGGCGAACACTGAAGCTTTCTTT	CASSSMGQANTEAFF
14	.	TRBD2	TRBV11-3	TRBJ2-2	TGTGCCAGCAGCTCCGGGGGGAGCACCGGGGAGCTGTTTTTT	CASSSGGSTGELFF
13	.	.	TRBV15	TRBJ1-2	TGTGCCACCAGCAGAGGCTACACCTATGGCTACACCTTC	CATSRGYTYGYTF
11	.	TRBD1	TRBV20-1	TRBJ2-7	TGCAGTGCAAACGACAGGGACAAGCAGTACTTC	CSANDRDKQYF
16	.	TRBD2	TRBV10-3	TRBJ2-7	TGTGCCAGTTCCGGGACTAGCGGGGGGGTGTCCTACGAGCAGTACTTC	CASSGTSGGVSYEQYF
16	few	TRBD1	TRBV6-2/TRBV6-3	TRBJ1-6	TGTGCCAGCAGTCGGACAGGGGTTAACTATAATTCACCCCTCCACTTT	CASSRTGVNYNSPLHF
12	.	.	TRBV19	TRBJ2-1	TGTGCCAGTAAGACGGGTGCGAATGAGCAGTTCTTC	CASKTGANEQFF
12	.	.	TRBV9	TRBJ2-1	TGTGCCAGCAGCGAGGGGGTAGGGGAGCAGTTCTTC	CASSEGVGEQFF
13	.	.	TRBV2	TRBJ1-5	TGTGCCAGCAGACAGACTGGGAATCAGCCCCAGCATTTT	CASRQTGNQPQHF
14	.	TRBD1	TRBV3-1/TRBV3-2	TRBJ1-5	TGTGCCAGCAGCCTACTCGGGACAGGGGCGCCCCAGCATTTT	CASSLLGTGAPQHF
14	.	.	TRBV7-9	TRBJ2-2	TGTGCCAGCAGTAACCAGGGGTCCACCGGGGAGCTGTTTTTT	CASSNQGSTGELFF
15	few	TRBD1	TRBV6-4	TRBJ2-3	TGTGCCAGCAGTGACGGGACAGGGGGCGCAGATACGCAGTATTTT	CASSDGTGGADTQYF